This entry is about one T cell receptor beta chain. These data originate in a study of shared clonotypes between healthy human individuals. Germline values: CDR1 SGHRS, CDR2 YFSETQ. This CDR3 has 15 amino acids. V lost 4 bases to trimming and J lost 4 bases; unmatched junction nucleotides: 11. Profiling relied on immunoSEQ multiplex PCR, and the TCRdb table lists in-frame clones only, not all of them. The top ten hold 0.13% of the sample, which has millions of clones, 95% seen once. The sequenced sample was naive CD4+ T cells sorted from blood. Described subset: CD45RA+ positively selected. The receptor was derived from a man aged 18 to 29 in good health. The rearrangement uses TRBV5-1 and TRBJ2-7; 7 bases match TRBD1. This CDR3 reads CASSIPGTAIYEQYF. The CDR3 region has the DNA TGCGCCAGCAGCATTCCCGGGACAGCCATTTACGAGCAGTACTTC.